This TCR beta chain was recovered during a study of spatial heterogeneity in lung cancer. Overall study: There were consistently more beta-chain sequences detected than alpha-chain sequences. Study-level points and caveats: At resection, ubiquitous expanded tumor TCRs appeared in blood more than at follow-up.

TCR cDNA molecules each had a unique molecular identifier. TCRdb redid the calling of the 5' RACE reads with MiXCR, one entry per CDR3 protein. The table has roughly 79,000 distinct CDR3 sequences, 10% to 15% seen once. The CDR3 runs 14 residues. The V and J ends lost 5 bases and 7 bases, in that order; junction bases with no gene match: 6. The germline gives CDR1 ENHRY, CDR2 SYGVKD. The sample's time point: sample taken at primary tumor resection. Unsorted whole RNA from tumor, nontumor lung or frozen PBMC underwent sequencing. A total of roughly 72 untreated early-stage non-small cell lung cancer patients served as donors. This clonotype has only a few counts. What it binds is not known.

The input for sequencing was PBMCs, taken at surgery. The sequence derives from a male donor with early-stage non-small cell lung cancer. The chain recombines TRBV10-3 with TRBJ2-2, with 8 bases matching TRBD1. Here the CDR3 reads CAISSTGGRGELFF. CDR3 in DNA: TGTGCCATCAGTTCCACAGGGGGTCGCGGGGAGCTGTTTTTT.